The 5 T cell receptor beta chains reported below all come from one sample, sequenced in a study of tumor and adjacent non-tumor tissue in lung cancer. Three rounds of nested PCR, following a modified ARM-PCR protocol, produced the TCRbeta library. TCRdb re-analysed the multiplex PCR reads in MiXCR, keeping a single row per CDR3 protein. The table includes around 86,000 distinct CDR3 sequences, approximately 72% detected once. This sample's RNA came from whole unsorted tissue. The sequenced material came from lung tumor tissue. Receptor source: a woman in her thirties or forties with non-small cell lung cancer.

This chain links TRBV6-1 with TRBJ2-3, with D perhaps assigned TRBD1 or TRBD2 (5 bases each). V was clipped by 10 bases and J by 6 bases, with 26 bases between them. The CDR3 is 16 residues long. The germline V gene has CDR1 MNHNS and CDR2 SASEGT. The CDR3 DNA follows: TGTGCCACATCCGAGGACAAGGGGCTAGGGACCGATACGCAGTATTTT. It is translated as CATSEDKGLGTDTQYF.

As for this clonotype: At one of its ends the junction is not consistent with the germline gene, which may arise from a read error. This chain uses TRBV18 with TRBJ2-1, with D unresolved. Germline CDR1 KGHSH, CDR2 LQKENI. The CDR3 loop spans 13 amino acids. CDR3 coding DNA: TGTGCCAGCTCACCTTCTATTAACAATGAGCAGTTCTTT. It codes for CASSPSINNEQFF.

Points on this clonotype: A read error is possible here, since a much larger clone lies one base away. As the CDR3 is not closed by the conserved phenylalanine or tryptophan, this likely results from a read error. This chain joins TRBV20-1 and TRBJ2-3; D unresolved. CDR1 and CDR2 (germline): DFQATT, SNEGSKA (reference sequence). V was clipped by 3 bases and J by 4 bases, with 8 bases between them. The CDR3 extends over 12 amino acids. The CDR3 protein is CSASSAADTQYY. CDR3 coding DNA: TGCAGTGCTAGTTCGGCGGCAGATACGCAGTATTAT.

This clonotype was counted between two and nine times. A much larger clonotype is one base distant, so this may be a read error. The J gene is TRBJ2-7, the V gene TRBV10-3; 14 nucleotides match TRBD2. Germline CDR1 reads ENHRY; CDR2 reads SYGVKD. The CDR3 sequence is 13 residues long. CDR3 coding DNA: TGTGCCACGGGACTAGCGGGAGCTTACGCGCAGTACTTC. It encodes CATGLAGAYAQYF.

With respect to this clonotype: Germline and junction disagree at one end, which may indicate a read error. The chain employs TRBV6-5 and TRBJ2-1; the D is unclear. CDR1 and CDR2 from the germline V gene are MNHEY and SVGAGI. The length of the CDR3 is 15 residues. DNA of the CDR3: TGTGGCAGCAGTTACGACCGGTTAACTTACAATGAGCAGTTCTTC. This sequence encodes CGSSYDRLTYNEQFF.